The T cell receptor beta chain described here comes from a study of STAT5B mutations in CD4+ large granular lymphocyte leukemia. Study results and caveats: Top patient clones used TRBV06 genes more often: 8/27 versus 2/35 in controls. Approximately 25% of private leukemic clonotypes occurred rarely in other patients' non-leukemic repertoires.

This table comes from immunoSEQ multiplex PCR, and its TCRdb copy is limited to in-frame clones, with some not included. Of more than 30,000 clones detected, approximately 88% appear once; the ten largest clones hold 0.95% to 1%. Germline CDR1 SGHTA, CDR2 FQGNSA. The CDR3 length is 15 residues. Trimming shortened V by 1 base and J by 3 bases, and 11 bases separated the two germline ends. Comment on this clone: The antigen is unknown.

Controls came from buffy coats of healthy blood donors. Material: CD4+ T cells from blood buffy coats. The V call is TRBV7-2, the J call TRBJ2-3; maybe TRBD1 (5 bases). The sequence came from a human donor in good health. The CDR3 loop is CASSLVGRATDTQYF. The CDR3 DNA follows: TGTGCCAGCAGCTTAGTGGGCAGGGCGACAGATACGCAGTATTTT. The full variable domain, with the rest looked up from reference TRBV7-2 and TRBJ2-3, is GAGVSQSPSNKVTEKGKDVELRCDPISGHTALYWYRQSLGQGLEFLIYFQGNSAPDKSGLPSDRFSAERTGGSVSTLTIQRTQQEDSAVYLCASSLVGRATDTQYFGPGTRLTVL.